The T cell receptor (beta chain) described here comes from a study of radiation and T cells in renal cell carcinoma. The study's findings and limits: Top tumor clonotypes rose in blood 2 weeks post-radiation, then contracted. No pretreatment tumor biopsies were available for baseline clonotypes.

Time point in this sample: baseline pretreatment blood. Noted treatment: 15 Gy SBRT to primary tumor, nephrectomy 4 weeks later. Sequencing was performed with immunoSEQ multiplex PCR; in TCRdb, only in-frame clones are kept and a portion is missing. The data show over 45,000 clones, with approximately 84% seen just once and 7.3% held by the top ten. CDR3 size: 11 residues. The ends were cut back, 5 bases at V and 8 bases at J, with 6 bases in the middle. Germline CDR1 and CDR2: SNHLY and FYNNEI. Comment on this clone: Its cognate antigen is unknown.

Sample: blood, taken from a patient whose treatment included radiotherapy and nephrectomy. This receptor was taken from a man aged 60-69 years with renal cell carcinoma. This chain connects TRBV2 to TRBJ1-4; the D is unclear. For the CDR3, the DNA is TGTGCCAGCAGTCTCCAAGAAAAACTGTTTTTT. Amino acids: CASSLQEKLFF.